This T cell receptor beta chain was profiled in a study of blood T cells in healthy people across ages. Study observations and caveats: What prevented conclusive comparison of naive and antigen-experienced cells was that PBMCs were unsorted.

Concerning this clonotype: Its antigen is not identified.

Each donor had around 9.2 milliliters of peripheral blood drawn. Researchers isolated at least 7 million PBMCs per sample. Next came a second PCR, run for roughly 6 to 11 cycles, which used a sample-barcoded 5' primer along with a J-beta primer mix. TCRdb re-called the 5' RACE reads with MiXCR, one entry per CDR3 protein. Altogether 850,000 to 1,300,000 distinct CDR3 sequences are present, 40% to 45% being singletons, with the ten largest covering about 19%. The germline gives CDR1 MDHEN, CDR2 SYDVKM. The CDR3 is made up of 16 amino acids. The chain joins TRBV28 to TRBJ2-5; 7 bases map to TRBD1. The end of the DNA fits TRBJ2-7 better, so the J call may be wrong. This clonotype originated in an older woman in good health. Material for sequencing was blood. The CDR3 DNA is TGTGCCAGCAGGAAGAGGACCGGGACAGATCCCTACGAGCAGTACTTC. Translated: CASRKRTGTDPYEQYF.